This is a list of T cell receptor beta chains from one sample in a study of blood T cell repertoires in COVID-19. Sequenced by immunoSEQ multiplex PCR; TCRdb stores in-frame clones only, minus some. This table has approximately 150,000 clones, approximately 83% appearing once. Sequenced sample: peripheral blood. The receptor set was obtained from an older man with active or convalescent COVID-19. Both conserved end residues are part of each CDR3. A D gene is named only where the DNA matches it firmly. Not every row has a clone size; where given, it reads once, few, many or a size class.

d_call	v_call	j_call	clone_size	cdr3_nt	cdr3_aa
TRBD2	TRBV7-9	TRBJ2-1	-	TGTGCCAGCAGCCGGACTAGCGGGAGTGGGACCTACAATGAGCAGTTCTTC	CASSRTSGSGTYNEQFF
TRBD2	TRBV5-4	TRBJ2-1	-	TGTGCCAGCAGCTTGGGGCGGGAGGGCTTTTTTAACAATGAGCAGTTCTTC	CASSLGREGFFNNEQFF
-	TRBV7-3	TRBJ2-2	-	TGTGCCAGCAGCTTACCGCTGGGCACGAACACCGGGGAGCTGTTTTTT	CASSLPLGTNTGELFF
-	TRBV6-5	TRBJ1-1	-	TGTGCCAGCAAGAAGACTGATAGCACTGAAGCTTTCTTT	CASKKTDSTEAFF
-	TRBV10-3	TRBJ1-5	-	TGTGCCACCCAGGGACATAACAATCAGCCCCAGCATTTT	CATQGHNNQPQHF
TRBD1	TRBV30	TRBJ1-6	-	TGTGCCTGGGACTTTGGACAGGGTTATAATTCACCCCTCCACTTT	CAWDFGQGYNSPLHF
-	TRBV18	TRBJ2-7	few	TGTGCCAGCTCACGGGGCTTGGAGTCCGAGCAGTACTTC	CASSRGLESEQYF
-	TRBV5-4	TRBJ2-6	-	TGTGCCAGCAGCCCCCGCGGCGGATCTGGGGCCAACGTCCTGACTTTC	CASSPRGGSGANVLTF
TRBD2	TRBV5-4	TRBJ2-3	-	TGTGCCAGCAGCTTGCGACTAGCGGGAGGAAGGACAGATACGCAGTATTTT	CASSLRLAGGRTDTQYF
-	TRBV3-1/TRBV3-2	TRBJ1-1	once	TGTGCCAGCAGCCATACAGGGAAGGAGAACACTGAAGCTTTCTTT	CASSHTGKENTEAFF
-	TRBV3-1/TRBV3-2	TRBJ1-6	-	TGTGCCAGCAGCCCCGGACAGAATAATTCACCCCTCCACTTT	CASSPGQNNSPLHF
TRBD1	TRBV12-5	TRBJ1-4	-	TGTGCTAGTGGTTTGGACCGGACAGGGGGGAAAGAAAAACTGTTTTTT	CASGLDRTGGKEKLFF
TRBD2	TRBV5-4	TRBJ2-7	-	TGTGCCAGCAGCTTGGGGACTAGCGGGAGCCTCTACGAGCAGTACTTC	CASSLGTSGSLYEQYF
-	TRBV7-2	TRBJ1-4	-	TGTGCCAGCAGCGAACTCAGGCGTGGCGAAAAACTGTTTTTT	CASSELRRGEKLFF
-	TRBV27	TRBJ2-7	-	TGTGCCAGCAGTCCCTCGTACCAGGCCTACGAGCAGTACTTC	CASSPSYQAYEQYF
-	TRBV15	TRBJ2-5	-	TGTGCCACCAGCAGAGACGGGGAGACCCAGTACTTC	CATSRDGETQYF
TRBD1	TRBV3-1/TRBV3-2	TRBJ1-5	-	TGTGCCAGCAGCCCAGGACAGGGGGGCATCGGCAATCAGCCCCAGCATTTT	CASSPGQGGIGNQPQHF
-	TRBV3-1/TRBV3-2	TRBJ2-6	-	TGTGCCAGCAGCCAAGGCGTTGGTGGGGACATCCCCTCTGGGGCCAACGTCCTGACTTTC	CASSQGVGGDIPSGANVLTF
-	TRBV5-6	TRBJ1-5	-	TGTGCCAGCAGCGAACGCACAGGATCCAGCAATCAGCCCCAGCATTTT	CASSERTGSSNQPQHF
TRBD2	TRBV7-2	TRBJ2-1	-	TGTGCCAGCAGCAGCCGACTAGCGGGTTACAATGAGCAGTTCTTC	CASSSRLAGYNEQFF
TRBD1	TRBV27	TRBJ2-2	-	TGTGCCAGCCAGAGCTGGGACAGACTAACCGGGGAGCTGTTTTTT	CASQSWDRLTGELFF
-	TRBV28	TRBJ2-7	-	TGTGCCAGCAGTTTACCAGGGGTCGCCTCCTACGAGCAGTACTTC	CASSLPGVASYEQYF
-	TRBV10-2	TRBJ2-2	-	TGCGCCAGCGTGGGGCAGGGGCGCACCGGGGAGCTGTTTTTT	CASVGQGRTGELFF
-	TRBV12-5	TRBJ1-6	once	TGTGCTAGTGGCCCCGGACTTACTGTGAATTCACCCCTCCACTTT	CASGPGLTVNSPLHF
-	TRBV12-3/TRBV12-4	TRBJ1-1	once	TGTGCCAGCAGTTTAAGGCAGGGTCTAGCTTTCTTT	CASSLRQGLAFF
-	TRBV19	TRBJ1-5	-	TGTGCCAGTAGTACCTTCTTAGGGGATAGCAATCAGCCCCAGCATTTT	CASSTFLGDSNQPQHF
TRBD1	TRBV6-6	TRBJ1-4	-	TGTGCCAGCAGGGGGGACAGAAGTAATGAAAAACTGTTTTTT	CASRGDRSNEKLFF
-	TRBV7-7	TRBJ1-5	-	TGTGCCAGCAGCTTAGGGACAAATCAGCCCCAGCATTTT	CASSLGTNQPQHF
TRBD1	TRBV6-6	TRBJ1-5	-	TGTGCCAGCAGTTATGTGGCAGGGGGCCGCCATCAGCCCCAGCATTTT	CASSYVAGGRHQPQHF
-	TRBV5-4	TRBJ1-6	-	TGTGCCAGCACCCAGGGGAACAGTGATTATTCACCCCTCCACTTT	CASTQGNSDYSPLHF
TRBD1	TRBV7-6	TRBJ1-5	few	TGTGCCAGCAGCCCGGGACAGGGGATCCAGCCCCAGCATTTT	CASSPGQGIQPQHF
-	TRBV5-1	TRBJ1-1	-	TGCGCCAGCAGGAAGGGCGGGGAGAACACTGAAGCTTTCTTT	CASRKGGENTEAFF
-	TRBV7-8	TRBJ2-1	-	TGTGCCAGCAGCTTGCGGCGGGAATACAATGAGCAGTTCTTC	CASSLRREYNEQFF
-	TRBV5-1	TRBJ1-6	few	TGCGCCAGCAGCCCACCGAGCGGGGGCACAGGGAATTCACCCCTCCACTTT	CASSPPSGGTGNSPLHF
TRBD2	TRBV4-3	TRBJ2-2	once	TGCGCCAGCAGCCTGTGGGCAGCGGGGGGAACCGGGGAGCTGTTTTTT	CASSLWAAGGTGELFF
-	TRBV28	TRBJ2-2	-	TGTGCCAGCAGTAGGACTCTTAACACCGGGGAGCTGTTTTTT	CASSRTLNTGELFF
-	TRBV4-3	TRBJ1-2	once	TGCGCCAGCAGCCAAGGAGGAGGGGTGGGCTATGGCTACACCTTC	CASSQGGGVGYGYTF
-	TRBV6-5	TRBJ2-7	-	TGTGCCAGCAGCAAACAGACCCCCTACGAGCAGTACTTC	CASSKQTPYEQYF
TRBD1	TRBV30	TRBJ2-7	-	TGTGCCTGGAGTGTGGGACAGATCAACGAGCAGTACTTC	CAWSVGQINEQYF
-	TRBV30	TRBJ2-2	-	TGTGCCTGGAGACCGGTCCTGGGGCGGGGGCCGGGGGAGCTGTTTTTT	CAWRPVLGRGPGELFF